The 24 T cell receptor beta chains below come from one sample, sequenced in a study of shared clonotypes between healthy human individuals. Sequencing used immunoSEQ multiplex PCR; TCRdb keeps in-frame clones, though not all of them. The data contain about 490,000 clones, 76% of them singletons. Source material: PBMCs. Receptors were obtained from a woman aged 40 to 49 in good health. Some clones in this sample may be carry-over from other donors' samples.

This clone was recorded a few times. The chain joins TRBV5-5 to TRBJ2-7; TRBD1 matches at 7 bases. The J segment lost 7 bases and the V segment lost 4 bases, leaving 11 bases of the junction unmatched. CDR3 length: 14 residues. Germline V gene sequence: CDR1 SGHKS, CDR2 YYEKEE (reference sequence). CDR3 sequence reads: CASSPRQGSREQYF. CDR3 nucleotides: TGTGCCAGCAGCCCACGACAGGGCTCTCGGGAGCAGTACTTC.

The chain uses TRBV11-2 and TRBJ2-4; D gene uncertain. CDR3 length: 14 residues. CDR1 SGHAT and CDR2 FQNNGV come from the germline V gene. V dropped 5 bases and J dropped 7 bases, with 15 bases sitting between them. The CDR3 DNA is TGTGCCAGCAGCCCCGACCCCTCCGGGAACATTCAGTACTTC. Residues: CASSPDPSGNIQYF.

This sequence joins TRBV4-3 and TRBJ2-2; 12 nucleotides align to TRBD1. The CDR3 is 19 amino acids. The trim removed 1 base at V and 6 bases at J, leaving 12 bases unmatched. Germline V gene lookup returns CDR1 LGHNA and CDR2 YSLEER. The DNA for the CDR3 is TGCGCCAGCAGCCAAGCACGGGACAGGGGGCGCCGGTTTCCCGGGGAGCTGTTTTTT. Encoded protein: CASSQARDRGRRFPGELFF.

This clone came up once. Other DNA variants within this sample encode the same CDR3. This rearrangement joins TRBV9 to TRBJ2-3, with D tentatively TRBD1 (5 bases). The CDR3 spans 12 residues. In germline, CDR1 is SGDLS, CDR2 YYNGEE. Trimming removed 4 bases at V and 6 bases at J, with 9 bases between. The CDR3 is CASSPQGDTQYF. For the CDR3, the DNA is TGTGCCAGCAGCCCCCAGGGTGATACGCAGTATTTT.

The CDR3 DNA is TGTGCCTGGAGTGTCACCGCAAGTTTAACTGAAGCTTTCTTT. Translated, it gives CAWSVTASLTEAFF. The chain joins TRBV30 to TRBJ1-1; D not certain. The CDR3 sequence is 14 residues long. With 0 bases removed from V and 5 bases from J, the gap between germline ends came to 13 bases. Germline V lookup: CDR1 GTSNPN, CDR2 SVGIG (reference sequence).

V usage is TRBV19 and J usage is TRBJ2-3; tentative D call: TRBD2 (5 bases). The germline V gene has CDR1 LNHDA and CDR2 SQIVND (reference sequence). V was shortened by 7 bases and J by 6 bases, with 8 bases between the two germline ends. CDR3 length: 11 residues. CDR3 coding DNA: TGTGCCAGTACGACGGGGGATACGCAGTATTTT. This codes for CASTTGDTQYF.

The chain combines TRBV9 with TRBJ2-1; 9 bases match TRBD2. The junction had 9 bases not matched to a gene; V was cut back by 4 bases and J by 7 bases. The CDR3 is 15 residues long. The germline V gene has CDR1 SGDLS and CDR2 YYNGEE. CDR3 nucleotides: TGTGCCAGCAGCCCCTCCGGGACTAGCACAAATGAGCAGTTCTTC. It encodes CASSPSGTSTNEQFF.

The chain joins TRBV5-1 to TRBJ2-2; 7 positions match TRBD2. Per the germline V gene, CDR1 is SGHRS and CDR2 is YFSETQ. The CDR3 extends over 16 amino acids. V lost 1 base to trimming and J lost 3 bases; unmatched junction nucleotides: 6. The chain's CDR3 is CASSLRTRGDTGELFF. The CDR3 DNA reads TGCGCCAGCAGCTTGAGGACTAGAGGGGACACCGGGGAGCTGTTTTTT. The variable domain in full, completed from reference TRBV5-1 and TRBJ2-2, reads KAGVTQTPRYLIKTRGQQVTLSCSPISGHRSVSWYQQTPGQGLQFLFEYFSETQRNKGNFPGRFSGRQFSNSRSEMNVSTLELGDSALYLCASSLRTRGDTGELFFGEGSRLTVL.

V usage is TRBV9 and J usage is TRBJ2-2; D not certain. V was shortened by 4 bases and J by 1 base, with 11 bases between the two germline ends. CDR1 SGDLS and CDR2 YYNGEE come from the germline V gene. The CDR3 runs 15 residues. CDR3 DNA: TGTGCCAGCAGCCCCAAGTCGCGGAACACCGGGGAGCTGTTTTTT. This encodes CASSPKSRNTGELFF.

This chain connects TRBV9 to TRBJ2-1; the D gene is possibly TRBD2 (8 bases). Germline loops: CDR1 SGDLS, CDR2 YYNGEE. CDR3 length: 14 residues. The V end lost 6 bases, the J end lost 4 bases, and 14 bases lay between the germline ends. CDR3: CASTGGGDYNEQFF. CDR3 DNA sequence: TGTGCCAGCACGGGAGGGGGCGATTACAATGAGCAGTTCTTC.

Remarks on this clone: A read error is likely here: a far larger clone is one base away. CDR3 nucleotides: TGTGCCCGGAGGGATTGGAGGGCTCGAGGGACCCAGTACTTC. It encodes CARRDWRARGTQYF. The rearrangement uses TRBV30 and TRBJ2-5; possible D gene TRBD2, 6 bases. There are 14 residues in the CDR3. In germline, CDR1 is GTSNPN, CDR2 SVGIG (reference sequence).

This sequence joins TRBV28 and TRBJ1-1; a weak D match, TRBD1 (5 bases). CDR3 length equals 14 residues. Trimming took 5 bases from V and 1 from J, leaving 11 bases between them. Germline V gives CDR1 MDHEN, CDR2 SYDVKM. In nucleotides, the CDR3 is TGTGCCAGCAGTACCGACACAGGGAACACTGAAGCTTTCTTT. This translates into CASSTDTGNTEAFF.

As concerns this clone: Only one base separates this from a far larger clonotype, so it likely reflects a read error. This chain connects TRBV18 to TRBJ2-5, with D hard to call. Germline lookup yields CDR1 KGHSH and CDR2 LQKENI. This CDR3 contains 13 residues. Written as DNA, the CDR3 is TGTGCCAGCTCACCATCTCCCCAAGAGACCCGGTACTTC. Its protein is CASSPSPQETRYF.

As to this clone: With only one base between it and a far larger clone, this is likely a read error. The chain links TRBV5-4 to TRBJ1-1; D unresolved. Per germline, CDR1 SGHNT and CDR2 YYREEE (reference sequence). The ends were cut back, 2 bases at V and 5 bases at J, with 10 bases in the middle. CDR3 size: 13 residues. CDR3 nucleotides: TGTGCCAGCAGCTTTGGCAGAGATACTGAAGCTTTCTTT. Residues: CASSFGRDTEAFF.

This clone occurred once. Different DNA sequences within this sample yield the same CDR3. The chain links TRBV13 to TRBJ1-5; the match to TRBD1 covers 9 bases. Trimming cost V 0 bases and J 4 bases; bases outside gene matches: 1. Germline values: CDR1 PRHDT, CDR2 FYEKMQ (reference sequence). This CDR3 comprises 15 residues. The CDR3 region has the DNA TGTGCCAGCAGCTTAGGTGGGACAGGGAATCAGCCCCAGCATTTT. It is translated as CASSLGGTGNQPQHF.

The chain joins TRBV6-1 to TRBJ2-2; perhaps D is TRBD1 or TRBD2 (6 bases each). Per germline, CDR1 MNHNS and CDR2 SASEGT. V was pared by 5 bases and J by 3 bases, with 13 bases between. The CDR3 has 15 residues. The CDR3 DNA reads TGTGCCAGCAGTATGACAGGAGGGGACACCGGGGAGCTGTTTTTT. Protein: CASSMTGGDTGELFF.

V usage is TRBV12-5 and J usage is TRBJ1-4; TRBD1 is a possible D gene (6 bases). Trimming took off 5 bases at V and 1 base at J, with 11 bases between the two ends. CDR1 LGHNT and CDR2 FRNRAP come from the germline V gene. The CDR3 runs to 15 residues. CDR3 residues: CASGDEGGTNEKLFF. CDR3 in DNA: TGTGCTAGTGGTGACGAGGGGGGAACTAATGAAAAACTGTTTTTT.

The rearrangement links TRBV9 to TRBJ2-3; 7 bases map to TRBD2. V was clipped by 3 bases and J by 1 base; unmatched bases: 5. Germline CDR1 and CDR2: SGDLS and YYNGEE. This CDR3 has 15 residues. The CDR3 DNA sequence: TGTGCCAGCAGCGCAAGCGGGGATCGCACAGATACGCAGTATTTT. It translates to CASSASGDRTDTQYF. Complete variable domain (other parts from reference TRBV9 and TRBJ2-3): DSGVTQTPKHLITATGQRVTLRCSPRSGDLSVYWYQQSLDQGLQFLIQYYNGEERAKGNILERFSAQQFPDLHSELNLSSLELGDSALYFCASSASGDRTDTQYFGPGTRLTVL.

This rearrangement joins TRBV5-8 to TRBJ2-7; 8 nucleotides agree with TRBD2. CDR1 is SGHTS, CDR2 YDEGEE, per germline. J lost 6 bases, V lost 2 bases, and 7 bases had no gene match. The CDR3 sequence is 14 residues long. The CDR3: CASSFDRLAREQYF. The CDR3 DNA reads as TGTGCCAGCAGCTTTGACCGACTAGCGCGCGAGCAGTACTTC.

The V and J genes are TRBV27 and TRBJ1-2; no clear D. The CDR3 length is 13 residues. Germline CDR1 MNHEY, CDR2 SMNVEV (reference sequence). V was cut by 8 bases and J by 8 bases, with 18 bases left in between. The CDR3 region is CASSTAHPGGYTF. The CDR3 bases are TGTGCCAGCTCAACGGCCCATCCCGGCGGCTACACCTTC.

This clone appeared once. This rearrangement joins TRBV18 to TRBJ2-7; 9 bases are shared with TRBD1. Trimming at V came to 3 bases and at J to 4 bases, leaving 4 bases not matched to a gene. The CDR3 covers 14 residues. In germline, CDR1 is KGHSH, CDR2 LQKENI. The CDR3 region has the DNA TGTGCCAGCTCACCGGGACAGGGAGAATACGAGCAGTACTTC. It encodes CASSPGQGEYEQYF.

The chain uses TRBV4-1 and TRBJ2-5; D is possibly TRBD1 (6 bases). V gave up 4 bases and J gave up 5 bases, with 11 bases separating them. In germline, CDR1 is MGHRA, CDR2 YSYEKL. The CDR3 extends over 13 amino acids. The chain's CDR3 is CASSPGQLETQYF. Written as DNA, the CDR3 is TGCGCCAGCAGCCCAGGACAGTTGGAGACCCAGTACTTC.

This chain joins TRBV21-1 and TRBJ1-1. TRBV21-1 is reported as a pseudogene. This CDR3 has 14 amino acids. CDR3 coding DNA: TGTGCCAGCAGCAAAGAGGAGAGGAACACTGAAGCTTTCTTT. It encodes CASSKEERNTEAFF.

This clone was observed a single time. This chain links TRBV5-4 with TRBJ2-1, with D possibly matching TRBD2 (8 bases). The CDR3 covers 15 residues. Trimming stripped 3 bases from V and 5 bases from J, with 15 bases between. Germline loops: CDR1 SGHNT, CDR2 YYREEE (reference sequence). CDR3 DNA sequence: TGTGCCAGCAGCTCGGGGGGGACAGCCCACAATGAGCAGTTCTTC. It is translated as CASSSGGTAHNEQFF.